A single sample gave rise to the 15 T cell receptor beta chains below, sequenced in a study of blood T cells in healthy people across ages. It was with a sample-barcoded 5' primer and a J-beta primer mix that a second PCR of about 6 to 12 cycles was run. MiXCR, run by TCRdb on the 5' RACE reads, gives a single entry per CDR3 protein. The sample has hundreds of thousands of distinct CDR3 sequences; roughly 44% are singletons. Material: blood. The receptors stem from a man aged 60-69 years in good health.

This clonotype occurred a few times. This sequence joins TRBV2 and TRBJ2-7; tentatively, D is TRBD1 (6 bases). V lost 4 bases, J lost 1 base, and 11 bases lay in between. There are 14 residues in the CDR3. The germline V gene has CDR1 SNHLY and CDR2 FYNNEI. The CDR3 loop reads CASSADRISYEQYF. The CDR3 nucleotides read TGTGCCAGCAGTGCCGACAGGATATCCTACGAGCAGTACTTC.

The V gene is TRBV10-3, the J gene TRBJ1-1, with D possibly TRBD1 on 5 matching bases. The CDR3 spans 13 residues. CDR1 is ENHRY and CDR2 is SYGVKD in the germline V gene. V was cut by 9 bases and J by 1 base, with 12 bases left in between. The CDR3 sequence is CAMSRGENTEAFF. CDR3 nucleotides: TGTGCCATGAGTCGGGGGGAGAACACTGAAGCTTTCTTT.

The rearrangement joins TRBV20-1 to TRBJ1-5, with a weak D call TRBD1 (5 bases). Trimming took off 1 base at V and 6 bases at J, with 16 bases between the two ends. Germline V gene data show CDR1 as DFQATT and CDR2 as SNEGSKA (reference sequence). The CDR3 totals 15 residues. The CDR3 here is CSARAAGSVAQPQHF. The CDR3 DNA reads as TGCAGTGCTAGAGCTGCAGGGTCGGTAGCTCAGCCCCAGCATTTT.

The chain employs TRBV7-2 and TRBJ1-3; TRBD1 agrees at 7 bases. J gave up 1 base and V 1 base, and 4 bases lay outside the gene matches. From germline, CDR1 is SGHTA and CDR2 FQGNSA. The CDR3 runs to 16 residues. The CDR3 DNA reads TGTGCCAGCAGCTTAGGGATGGGACAGTCTGGAAACACCATATATTTT. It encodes CASSLGMGQSGNTIYF.

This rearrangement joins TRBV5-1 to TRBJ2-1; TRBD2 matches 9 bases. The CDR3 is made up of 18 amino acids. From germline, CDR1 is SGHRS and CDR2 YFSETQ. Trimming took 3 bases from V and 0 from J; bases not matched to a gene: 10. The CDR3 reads CASSSPASGEASYNEQFF. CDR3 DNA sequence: TGCGCCAGCAGCTCCCCGGCTAGCGGGGAAGCCTCCTACAATGAGCAGTTCTTC.

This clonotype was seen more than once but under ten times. CDR3 protein: CASSLGFGPEYIQYF. CDR3 nucleotides: TGTGCCAGCAGCTTAGGCTTCGGACCTGAATACATTCAGTACTTC. The genes are TRBV7-2 and TRBJ2-4, with unresolved D. Germline lookup yields CDR1 SGHTA and CDR2 FQGNSA. V was cut by 1 base and J by 8 bases, with 15 bases left in between. The length of the CDR3 is 15 residues. Full variable domain (outside the CDR3, taken from reference TRBV7-2 and TRBJ2-4): GAGVSQSPSNKVTEKGKDVELRCDPISGHTALYWYRQSLGQGLEFLIYFQGNSAPDKSGLPSDRFSAERTGGSVSTLTIQRTQQEDSAVYLCASSLGFGPEYIQYFGAGTRLSVL.

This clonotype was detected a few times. CDR3: CASSFGQRDEKLFF. The CDR3 DNA follows: TGTGCCAGCAGTTTCGGGCAGAGAGATGAAAAACTGTTTTTT. V gene TRBV12-3 or TRBV12-4 combines with J gene TRBJ1-4, with D unclear. The CDR3 spans 14 residues. The V end lost 3 bases, the J end lost 6 bases, and 11 bases lay between the germline ends.

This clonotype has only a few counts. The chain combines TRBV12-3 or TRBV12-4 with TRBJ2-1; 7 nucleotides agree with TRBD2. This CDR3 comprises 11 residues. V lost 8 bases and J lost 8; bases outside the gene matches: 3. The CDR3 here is CASARGDEQFF. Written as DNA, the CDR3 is TGTGCCAGCGCCCGGGGGGATGAGCAGTTCTTC.

For the CDR3, the DNA is TGCGCCAGCAGCTTGGTATACGAGGGACCGGGCGGGGAGCTGTTTTTT. It yields the protein CASSLVYEGPGGELFF. V is TRBV5-1 and J is TRBJ2-2, with D perhaps matching TRBD1 or TRBD2 (5 bases each). V lost 0 bases to trimming and J lost 7 bases, with 16 bases between them. CDR3 size: 16 residues. Germline V gene sequence: CDR1 SGHRS, CDR2 YFSETQ. Full variable domain (outside the CDR3, taken from reference TRBV5-1 and TRBJ2-2): KAGVTQTPRYLIKTRGQQVTLSCSPISGHRSVSWYQQTPGQGLQFLFEYFSETQRNKGNFPGRFSGRQFSNSRSEMNVSTLELGDSALYLCASSLVYEGPGGELFFGEGSRLTVL.

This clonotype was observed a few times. The CDR3 reads CASSSKGGPWETQYF. As DNA, the CDR3 is TGTGCCAGCAGTTCGAAAGGGGGCCCATGGGAGACCCAGTACTTC. The V and J genes are TRBV27 and TRBJ2-5, with 7 bases lining up with TRBD1. Germline CDR1 and CDR2: MNHEY and SMNVEV (reference sequence). This CDR3 contains 15 residues. Trimming took 4 bases from V and 5 from J; bases not matched to a gene: 10.

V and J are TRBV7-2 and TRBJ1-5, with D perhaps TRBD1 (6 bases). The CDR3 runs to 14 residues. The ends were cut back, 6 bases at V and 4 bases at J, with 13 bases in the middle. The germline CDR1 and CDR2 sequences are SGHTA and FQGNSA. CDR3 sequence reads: CASSPGAPNQPQHF. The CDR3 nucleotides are TGTGCCAGCAGTCCGGGGGCGCCGAATCAGCCCCAGCATTTT.

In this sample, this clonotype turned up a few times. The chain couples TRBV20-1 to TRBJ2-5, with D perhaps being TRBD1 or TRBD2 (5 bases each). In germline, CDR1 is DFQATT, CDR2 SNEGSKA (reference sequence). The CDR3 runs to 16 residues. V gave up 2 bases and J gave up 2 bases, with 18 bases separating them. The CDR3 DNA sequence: TGCAGTGCTAGACGGTCAGGGCGTCGCGGGCAAGAGACCCAGTACTTC. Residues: CSARRSGRRGQETQYF.

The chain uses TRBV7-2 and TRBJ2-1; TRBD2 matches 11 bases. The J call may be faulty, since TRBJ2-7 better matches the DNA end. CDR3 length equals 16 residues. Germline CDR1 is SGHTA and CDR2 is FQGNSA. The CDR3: CASSSQTSGVLYEQYF. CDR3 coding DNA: TGTGCCAGCAGCTCCCAGACTAGCGGGGTTCTCTACGAGCAGTACTTC.

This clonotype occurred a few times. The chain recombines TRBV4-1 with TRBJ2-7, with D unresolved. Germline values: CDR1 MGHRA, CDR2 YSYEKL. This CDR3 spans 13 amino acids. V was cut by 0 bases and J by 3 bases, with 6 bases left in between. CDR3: CASSQDPNYEQYF. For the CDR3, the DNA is TGCGCCAGCAGCCAAGATCCCAACTACGAGCAGTACTTC.

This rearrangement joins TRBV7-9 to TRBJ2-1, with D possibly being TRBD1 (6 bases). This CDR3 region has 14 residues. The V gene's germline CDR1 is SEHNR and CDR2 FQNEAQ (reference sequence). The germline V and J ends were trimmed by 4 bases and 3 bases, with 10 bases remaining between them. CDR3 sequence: CASSYTGIYNEQFF. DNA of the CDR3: TGTGCCAGCAGCTATACAGGGATCTACAATGAGCAGTTCTTC.